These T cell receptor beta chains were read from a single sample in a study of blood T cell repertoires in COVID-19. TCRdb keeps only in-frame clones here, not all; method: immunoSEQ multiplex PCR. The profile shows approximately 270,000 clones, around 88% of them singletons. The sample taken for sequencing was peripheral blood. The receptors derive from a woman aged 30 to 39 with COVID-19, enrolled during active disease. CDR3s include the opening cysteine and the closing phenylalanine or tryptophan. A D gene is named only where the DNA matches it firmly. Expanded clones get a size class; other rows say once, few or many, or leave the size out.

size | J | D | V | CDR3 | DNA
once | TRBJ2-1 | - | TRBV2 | CASPGGYNEQFF | TGTGCCAGCCCCGGGGGCTACAATGAGCAGTTCTTC
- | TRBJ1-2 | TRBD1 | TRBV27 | CASSSHRQGYGYTF | TGTGCCAGCAGTTCGCACCGACAGGGATATGGCTACACCTTC
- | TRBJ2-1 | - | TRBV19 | CASSIEGRGFNEQFF | TGTGCCAGTAGTATAGAGGGTCGGGGGTTCAATGAGCAGTTCTTC
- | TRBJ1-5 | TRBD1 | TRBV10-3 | CAMGDRDHQPQHF | TGTGCCATGGGCGACAGGGATCATCAGCCCCAGCATTTT
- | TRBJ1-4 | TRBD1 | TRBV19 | CASSPGQANEKLFF | TGTGCCAGTAGTCCGGGACAGGCTAATGAAAAACTGTTTTTT
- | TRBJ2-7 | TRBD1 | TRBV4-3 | CASSQDPGQGVSEQYF | TGCGCCAGCAGCCAAGATCCGGGGCAGGGGGTTTCCGAGCAGTACTTC
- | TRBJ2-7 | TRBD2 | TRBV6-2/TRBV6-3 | CASSYSRGAVAGEYF | TGTGCCAGCAGTTACTCCCGTGGGGCCGTGGCGGGGGAGTACTTC
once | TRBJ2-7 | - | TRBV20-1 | CSASPGREQYF | TGCAGTGCTAGCCCAGGGAGGGAGCAGTACTTC
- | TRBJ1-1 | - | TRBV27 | CASSFGGNTEAFF | TGTGCCAGCAGTTTCGGCGGGAACACTGAAGCTTTCTTT
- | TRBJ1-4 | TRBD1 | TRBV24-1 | CATSVRTGGGEKLFF | TGTGCCACCAGTGTGAGGACAGGGGGTGGTGAAAAACTGTTTTTT
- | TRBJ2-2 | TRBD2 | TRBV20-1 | CSASSSGTQAGELFF | TGCAGTGCTAGTTCGAGCGGGACCCAAGCCGGGGAGCTGTTTTTT
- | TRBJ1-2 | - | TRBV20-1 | CSAGGDGYTF | TGCAGTGCTGGGGGCGATGGCTACACCTTC
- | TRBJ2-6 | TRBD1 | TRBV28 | CASSRGPIHPFSGANVLTF | TGTGCCAGCAGTAGGGGGCCTATCCACCCTTTCTCTGGGGCCAACGTCCTGACTTTC
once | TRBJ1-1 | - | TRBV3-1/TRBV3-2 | CASSQSDRIEAFF | TGTGCCAGCAGCCAGTCAGACAGGATAGAAGCTTTCTTT
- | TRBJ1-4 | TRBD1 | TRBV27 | CASTRTGGSEKLFF | TGTGCCAGCACCAGAACAGGGGGCAGTGAAAAACTGTTTTTT
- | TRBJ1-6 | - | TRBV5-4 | CASSLVGGDNSPLHF | TGTGCCAGCAGCTTGGTGGGGGGTGATAATTCACCCCTCCACTTT
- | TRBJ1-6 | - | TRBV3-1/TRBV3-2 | CASSQESGIHDPASPLHF | TGTGCCAGCAGCCAAGAATCGGGGATCCACGACCCGGCTTCACCCCTCCACTTT
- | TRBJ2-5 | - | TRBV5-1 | CASSSTSPLSQKYF | TGCGCCAGCAGCTCAACTAGCCCCCTGAGTCAGAAGTACTTC
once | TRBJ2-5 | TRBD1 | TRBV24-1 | CATSDFIRGQETQYF | TGTGCCACCAGTGATTTCATCAGGGGGCAGGAGACCCAGTACTTC
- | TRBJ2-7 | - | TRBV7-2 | CASARLQGGRYEQYF | TGTGCCAGCGCACGGCTCCAGGGTGGCCGCTACGAGCAGTACTTC
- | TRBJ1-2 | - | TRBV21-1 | CASRLRRGRYSYTF | TGTGCCAGCAGGCTCCGACGTGGGAGATATAGCTACACCTTC
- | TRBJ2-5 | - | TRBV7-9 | CASSRTEETQYF | TGTGCCAGCAGCCGGACAGAAGAGACCCAGTACTTC
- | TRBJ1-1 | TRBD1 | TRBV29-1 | CSVWTGGDTEAFF | TGCAGCGTATGGACAGGGGGTGACACTGAAGCTTTCTTT
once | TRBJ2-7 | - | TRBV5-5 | CASSFMTDKKYTYEQYF | TGTGCCAGCAGCTTCATGACAGACAAAAAGTATACCTACGAGCAGTACTTC
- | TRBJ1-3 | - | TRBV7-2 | CASSLGGGWSSGNTIYF | TGTGCCAGCAGCTTAGGGGGGGGTTGGTCCTCTGGAAACACCATATATTTT
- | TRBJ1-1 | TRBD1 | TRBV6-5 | CASLRTGRTEAFF | TGTGCCAGCTTACGGACAGGGAGAACTGAAGCTTTCTTT
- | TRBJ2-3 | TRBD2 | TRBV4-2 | CASSQEFAGGGTDTQYF | TGTGCCAGCAGCCAAGAATTCGCGGGGGGCGGCACAGATACGCAGTATTTT
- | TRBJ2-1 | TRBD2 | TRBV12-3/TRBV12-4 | CASSFFGGKFF | TGTGCCAGCAGTTTTTTCGGGGGGAAGTTCTTC
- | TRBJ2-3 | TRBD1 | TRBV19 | CASSPQGAPDTQYF | TGTGCCAGTAGTCCCCAGGGGGCCCCAGATACGCAGTATTTT
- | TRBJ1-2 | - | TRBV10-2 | CASSEILATIYGYTF | TGCGCCAGCTCAGAAATCCTCGCCACGATCTATGGCTACACCTTC
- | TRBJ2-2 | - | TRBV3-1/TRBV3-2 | CASSQDRNTGELFF | TGTGCCAGCAGCCAGGACAGGAACACCGGGGAGCTGTTTTTT
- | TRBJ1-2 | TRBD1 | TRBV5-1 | CASSLTYGQGYYGYTF | TGCGCCAGCAGCTTAACCTACGGACAGGGGTACTATGGCTACACCTTC
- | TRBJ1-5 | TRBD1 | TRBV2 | CASSGQGNQPQHF | TGTGCCAGCAGTGGACAGGGGAATCAGCCCCAGCATTTT
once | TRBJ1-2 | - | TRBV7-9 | CASSFPITVNYGYTF | TGTGCCAGCAGCTTCCCAATTACAGTTAACTATGGCTACACCTTC
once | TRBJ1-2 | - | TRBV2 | CASSESDSVANYGYTF | TGTGCCAGCAGTGAATCGGACAGCGTAGCTAACTATGGCTACACCTTC
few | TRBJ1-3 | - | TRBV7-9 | CASSLSTAPGNTIYF | TGTGCCAGCAGCTTATCTACAGCTCCTGGAAACACCATATATTTT
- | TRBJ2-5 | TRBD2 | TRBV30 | CAWSVHTAGVETQYF | TGTGCCTGGAGTGTACATACCGCGGGAGTGGAGACCCAGTACTTC
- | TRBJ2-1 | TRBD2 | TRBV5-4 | CASSAGTSYEQFF | TGTGCCAGCAGCGCCGGGACTAGCTATGAGCAGTTCTTC
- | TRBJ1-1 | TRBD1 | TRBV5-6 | CASSLGATGNEAFF | TGTGCCAGCAGCTTGGGGGCGACAGGGAATGAAGCTTTCTTT
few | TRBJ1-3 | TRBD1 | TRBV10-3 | CAIRDRRGPGNTIYF | TGTGCCATTCGGGACCGCAGGGGGCCTGGAAACACCATATATTTT
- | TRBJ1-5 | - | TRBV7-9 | CASSLGGDNQPQHF | TGTGCCAGCAGCTTGGGGGGGGACAATCAGCCCCAGCATTTT
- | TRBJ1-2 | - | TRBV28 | CASSPWRGYTF | TGTGCCAGCAGCCCTTGGAGAGGCTACACCTTC
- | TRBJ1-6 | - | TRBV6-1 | CASSAPPIGQRNSPLHF | TGTGCCAGCAGTGCGCCCCCCATAGGACAGCGTAATTCACCCCTCCACTTT
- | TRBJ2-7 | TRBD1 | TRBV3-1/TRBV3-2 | CASSRAVGTGGSEQYF | TGTGCCAGCAGCCGCGCGGTGGGGACAGGGGGTAGCGAGCAGTACTTC
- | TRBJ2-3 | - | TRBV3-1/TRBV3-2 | CASSRDADTQYF | TGTGCCAGCAGCCGAGACGCAGATACGCAGTATTTT
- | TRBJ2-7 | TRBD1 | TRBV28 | CASAGQGVGEQYF | TGTGCCAGTGCGGGACAGGGAGTGGGCGAGCAGTACTTC
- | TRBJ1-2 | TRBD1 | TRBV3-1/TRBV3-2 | CASSQAGQGAYGYTF | TGTGCCAGCAGCCAAGCGGGTCAGGGGGCCTATGGCTACACCTTC
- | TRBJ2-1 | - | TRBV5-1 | CASSVHRETLMDNEQFF | TGCGCCAGCAGCGTACACAGGGAGACCCTTATGGACAATGAGCAGTTCTTC
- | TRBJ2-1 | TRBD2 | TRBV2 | CASSGRSGHNEQFF | TGTGCCAGCAGTGGGCGTAGCGGGCACAATGAGCAGTTCTTC
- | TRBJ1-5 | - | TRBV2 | CASSGGGSNQPQHF | TGTGCCAGCAGTGGGGGGGGTAGCAATCAGCCCCAGCATTTT
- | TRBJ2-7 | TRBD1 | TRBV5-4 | CASSSIGTGVYEQYF | TGTGCCAGCAGCTCGATCGGGACAGGGGTCTACGAGCAGTACTTC